This T cell receptor beta chain is from a study of T cell repertoires in cytomegalovirus infection. About this clonotype: What it binds is unknown.

TCRdb re-analysed the reads in MiXCR, keeping a single row per CDR3 protein. The sample records approximately 770,000 distinct CDR3 sequences, about 27% being singletons. This CDR3 has 16 residues. Germline CDR1 is SGHAT and CDR2 is FQDESV (reference sequence). Trimming took 0 bases from V and 6 from J, leaving 15 bases between them. The J gene is TRBJ2-1, the V gene TRBV11-1; possibly TRBD1 for D (6 bases). Material: cultured CD8+ T cells from PBMCs, obtained from culture after CMV antigen stimulation. This sequence originates from a human donor in good health (CMV status not recorded). Some clones in this sample may be carry-over from other donors' samples. CDR3 amino acids: CASSLAPRQDSNEQFF. The DNA for the CDR3 is TGTGCCAGCAGCTTAGCCCCACGACAGGATTCCAATGAGCAGTTCTTC.